This entry features one T cell receptor beta chain sequence. As yet, its antigen is unknown. Relative to the germline gene, one junction end is altered; a read error may explain this. The sample belongs to a study of tumor-infiltrating lymphocytes in primary liver carcinoma. Study-wide findings and caveats: Whereas tumor region pairs overlapped more, tumor-adjacent and tumor-blood pairs overlapped less.

The CDR3 has 15 amino acids. The germline V gene has CDR1 SGHAT and CDR2 FQNNGV. The tissue used was unsorted bulk material of about 19-34 mg. RNA and DNA were co-extracted from it with the AllPrep DNA/RNA mini kit. With a constant-region primer, TCR beta cDNA was made from 450 to 650 ng of total RNA. Libraries for TCR beta were built through three nested multiplex PCR rounds, which together made up a slightly modified ARM-PCR procedure. PCR rounds one and two used TRBV1-TRBV30 forward primers with a C-beta reverse primer for 10 cycles each. TCRdb reanalysed the multiplex PCR reads using MiXCR and keeps one entry per CDR3 protein. The sample records some 30,000 distinct CDR3 sequences, roughly four fifths being singletons.

The origin of this receptor is a man in his forties with primary liver carcinoma and hepatitis B virus infection. Material: liver tumor tissue from sampling region 5. Described subset: tumor region T5, tumor centre. The V and J genes are TRBV11-2 and TRBJ2-7, with D possibly TRBD2 on 6 matching bases. The CDR3 region has the DNA TGTGCCAGCAGCTCAGACGGAGGGTATTCCTACGAGCAATACTTC. Its translation is CASSSDGGYSYEQYF.